The rows below give T cell receptor beta chains drawn from one sample of a study of chemoradiotherapy in HPV16-positive cancers. The table came from immunoSEQ multiplex PCR; TCRdb's copy has only in-frame clones and leaves some out. The sample carries some 32,000 clones, around 89% recorded once. Sample: blood, taken from a patient who underwent chemoradiotherapy. The receptors stem from a human donor with HPV-associated anogenital cancer. Each CDR3 is given with its conserved first and last residue. The D gene is left open where the match is weak. The size field is filled for only some rows; it gives once, few, many or a size class.

v_call: TRBV11-3
d_call: TRBD1
cdr3_length: 17
j_call: TRBJ1-5
clone_size: NA
cdr3_aa: CASSLDRGIYSNQPQHF
cdr3_nt: TGTGCCAGCAGCTTAGACAGGGGGATTTATAGCAATCAGCCCCAGCATTTT

v_call: TRBV5-1
d_call: NA
cdr3_length: 14
j_call: TRBJ1-1
clone_size: NA
cdr3_aa: CASSLDRANTEAFF
cdr3_nt: TGCGCCAGCAGCTTGGACAGGGCGAACACTGAAGCTTTCTTT

v_call: TRBV5-1
d_call: NA
cdr3_length: 16
j_call: TRBJ2-6
clone_size: NA
cdr3_aa: CASSLVGPSGANVLTF
cdr3_nt: TGCGCCAGCAGCTTGGTCGGCCCGTCTGGGGCCAACGTCCTGACTTTC

v_call: TRBV19
d_call: TRBD2
cdr3_length: 14
j_call: TRBJ2-1
clone_size: NA
cdr3_aa: CASRGLAGANEQFF
cdr3_nt: TGTGCCAGTAGAGGACTAGCGGGAGCGAATGAGCAGTTCTTC

v_call: TRBV7-6
d_call: NA
cdr3_length: 13
j_call: TRBJ2-3
clone_size: NA
cdr3_aa: CASSRDHTDTQYF
cdr3_nt: TGTGCCAGCAGCAGGGACCACACAGATACGCAGTATTTT

v_call: TRBV29-1
d_call: NA
cdr3_length: 11
j_call: TRBJ1-2
clone_size: once
cdr3_aa: CSVVRGDGYTF
cdr3_nt: TGCAGCGTTGTCCGGGGGGATGGCTACACCTTC

v_call: TRBV6-5
d_call: TRBD1
cdr3_length: 15
j_call: TRBJ1-6
clone_size: NA
cdr3_aa: CASSYVGTGGSPLHF
cdr3_nt: TGTGCCAGCAGTTACGTGGGGACAGGCGGGTCACCCCTCCACTTT

v_call: TRBV11-2
d_call: NA
cdr3_length: 12
j_call: TRBJ2-7
clone_size: NA
cdr3_aa: CASTSPSGEQYF
cdr3_nt: TGTGCCAGCACCTCACCCTCGGGGGAGCAGTACTTC

v_call: TRBV4-2
d_call: NA
cdr3_length: 14
j_call: TRBJ2-3
clone_size: NA
cdr3_aa: CASSQVSGEDTQYF
cdr3_nt: TGTGCCAGCAGCCAAGTTTCAGGGGAAGATACGCAGTATTTT

v_call: TRBV6-5
d_call: NA
cdr3_length: 15
j_call: TRBJ1-5
clone_size: NA
cdr3_aa: CASSYNGDSNQPQHF
cdr3_nt: TGTGCCAGCAGTTACAACGGGGATAGCAATCAGCCCCAGCATTTT

v_call: TRBV7-9
d_call: TRBD1
cdr3_length: 15
j_call: TRBJ1-1
clone_size: NA
cdr3_aa: CASSPDRGEFTEAFF
cdr3_nt: TGTGCCAGCAGCCCAGACAGGGGGGAGTTCACTGAAGCTTTCTTT

v_call: TRBV7-3
d_call: NA
cdr3_length: 17
j_call: TRBJ2-6
clone_size: NA
cdr3_aa: CASSLGYGGGRANVLTF
cdr3_nt: TGTGCCAGCAGCTTAGGGTACGGGGGTGGAAGAGCCAACGTCCTGACTTTC

v_call: TRBV5-1
d_call: TRBD1
cdr3_length: 16
j_call: TRBJ2-5
clone_size: NA
cdr3_aa: CASRNGDRTSQETQYF
cdr3_nt: TGCGCCAGCAGAAACGGGGACAGAACGTCCCAAGAGACCCAGTACTTC

v_call: TRBV13
d_call: TRBD1
cdr3_length: 15
j_call: TRBJ2-7
clone_size: NA
cdr3_aa: CASSPGTGSSYEQYF
cdr3_nt: TGTGCCAGCAGCCCCGGGACAGGGAGCTCCTACGAGCAGTACTTC

v_call: TRBV7-2
d_call: NA
cdr3_length: 13
j_call: TRBJ1-6
clone_size: few
cdr3_aa: CASSLGLNSPLHF
cdr3_nt: TGTGCCAGCAGCTTGGGCCTCAATTCACCCCTCCACTTT

v_call: TRBV6-1
d_call: NA
cdr3_length: 16
j_call: TRBJ2-2
clone_size: NA
cdr3_aa: CASSGRGAANTGELFF
cdr3_nt: TGTGCCAGCAGTGGTAGGGGTGCAGCGAACACCGGGGAGCTGTTTTTT

v_call: TRBV6-6
d_call: TRBD1
cdr3_length: 15
j_call: TRBJ1-1
clone_size: NA
cdr3_aa: CASSSSTGQGTEAFF
cdr3_nt: TGTGCCAGCAGTTCTTCAACCGGACAGGGCACTGAAGCTTTCTTT

v_call: TRBV7-3
d_call: NA
cdr3_length: 15
j_call: TRBJ2-3
clone_size: NA
cdr3_aa: CASSEQQGTTDTQYF
cdr3_nt: TGTGCCAGCAGCGAGCAACAGGGAACCACAGATACGCAGTATTTT

v_call: TRBV15
d_call: TRBD2
cdr3_length: 15
j_call: TRBJ2-2
clone_size: NA
cdr3_aa: CATREGLAGTGELFF
cdr3_nt: TGTGCCACCAGGGAAGGACTAGCGGGAACCGGGGAGCTGTTTTTT

v_call: TRBV6-4
d_call: TRBD2
cdr3_length: 15
j_call: TRBJ2-7
clone_size: NA
cdr3_aa: CASSDFTSGSSEQYF
cdr3_nt: TGTGCCAGCAGTGACTTTACTAGCGGGAGCAGCGAGCAGTACTTC

v_call: TRBV25-1
d_call: TRBD2
cdr3_length: 14
j_call: TRBJ2-1
clone_size: few
cdr3_aa: CAGTTSGQNNEQFF
cdr3_nt: TGTGCCGGCACAACTAGCGGACAAAACAATGAGCAGTTCTTC

v_call: TRBV11-2
d_call: TRBD2
cdr3_length: 16
j_call: TRBJ2-3
clone_size: NA
cdr3_aa: CASSQLAGGGTDTQYF
cdr3_nt: TGTGCCAGCAGCCAACTAGCGGGGGGAGGCACAGATACGCAGTATTTT

v_call: TRBV6-5
d_call: TRBD1
cdr3_length: 15
j_call: TRBJ1-5
clone_size: NA
cdr3_aa: CASRNRGMGNQPQHF
cdr3_nt: TGTGCCAGCAGGAACAGGGGAATGGGCAATCAGCCCCAGCATTTT

v_call: TRBV6-5
d_call: TRBD1
cdr3_length: 15
j_call: TRBJ2-2
clone_size: NA
cdr3_aa: CASRSGQGDTGELFF
cdr3_nt: TGTGCCAGCAGGTCGGGACAGGGGGACACCGGGGAGCTGTTTTTT

v_call: TRBV5-1
d_call: NA
cdr3_length: 16
j_call: TRBJ2-2
clone_size: NA
cdr3_aa: CASSLAGPENTGELFF
cdr3_nt: TGCGCCAGCAGCTTGGCGGGGCCAGAGAACACCGGGGAGCTGTTTTTT

v_call: TRBV4-2
d_call: NA
cdr3_length: 14
j_call: TRBJ1-1
clone_size: NA
cdr3_aa: CASSLLRGYAEAFF
cdr3_nt: TGTGCCAGCAGCCTCTTGCGAGGTTACGCTGAAGCTTTCTTT

v_call: TRBV7-9
d_call: NA
cdr3_length: 12
j_call: TRBJ2-2
clone_size: NA
cdr3_aa: CASSPSPGELFF
cdr3_nt: TGTGCCAGCAGCCCGTCCCCCGGGGAGCTGTTTTTT

v_call: TRBV9
d_call: NA
cdr3_length: 13
j_call: TRBJ2-3
clone_size: NA
cdr3_aa: CASSVVSTDTQYF
cdr3_nt: TGTGCCAGCAGCGTAGTGAGCACAGATACGCAGTATTTT

v_call: TRBV5-1
d_call: TRBD2
cdr3_length: 15
j_call: TRBJ2-3
clone_size: NA
cdr3_aa: CASTIAGGSTDTQYF
cdr3_nt: TGCGCCAGCACAATAGCGGGGGGCAGCACAGATACGCAGTATTTT

v_call: TRBV5-1
d_call: NA
cdr3_length: 14
j_call: TRBJ2-6
clone_size: NA
cdr3_aa: CASSWQGFDNVLTF
cdr3_nt: TGCGCCAGCAGCTGGCAGGGCTTTGACAACGTCCTGACTTTC

v_call: TRBV28
d_call: NA
cdr3_length: 14
j_call: TRBJ2-1
clone_size: NA
cdr3_aa: CASRWAGVNNEQFF
cdr3_nt: TGTGCCAGCAGGTGGGCAGGGGTTAACAATGAGCAGTTCTTC

v_call: TRBV27
d_call: NA
cdr3_length: 15
j_call: TRBJ2-1
clone_size: NA
cdr3_aa: CASSLGHGLYNEQFF
cdr3_nt: TGTGCCAGCAGTTTGGGTCACGGACTATACAATGAGCAGTTCTTC

v_call: TRBV25-1
d_call: TRBD1
cdr3_length: 16
j_call: TRBJ1-2
clone_size: NA
cdr3_aa: CASSETYGTGGYGYTF
cdr3_nt: TGTGCCAGCAGTGAGACATATGGGACAGGGGGGTATGGCTACACCTTC

v_call: TRBV6-5
d_call: NA
cdr3_length: 14
j_call: TRBJ1-5
clone_size: NA
cdr3_aa: CASSRLGRNQPQHF
cdr3_nt: TGTGCCAGCAGCCGGCTGGGCCGCAATCAGCCCCAGCATTTT

v_call: TRBV19
d_call: TRBD1
cdr3_length: 16
j_call: TRBJ1-5
clone_size: NA
cdr3_aa: CASSISTGEESQPQHF
cdr3_nt: TGTGCCAGTAGTATATCGACAGGGGAAGAAAGTCAGCCCCAGCATTTT